Below, 5 T cell receptor beta chains from the same sample are listed, as sequenced in a study of early T cells in non-severe SARS-CoV-2 infection. Via MiXCR, TCRdb re-called the 5' RACE reads, giving one row per CDR3 protein. The data show 60,000 to 90,000 distinct CDR3 sequences, about a sixth seen once. Sequencing input: whole blood. The receptors originated from an adult who was a healthcare worker with PCR-confirmed SARS-CoV-2 infection or an uninfected control (not recorded which).

J is TRBJ1-1 and V is TRBV12-3 or TRBV12-4, with D possibly TRBD1 on 6 matching bases. Deletions cut 2 bases from V and 4 bases from J, with 11 bases between. This CDR3 spans 14 amino acids. Here the CDR3 reads CASSLFGRGTEAFF. The CDR3 region has the DNA TGTGCCAGCAGTTTATTTGGCAGGGGCACTGAAGCTTTCTTT.

This clonotype has only a few counts. J is TRBJ2-7 and V is TRBV20-1; no clear D gene. Trimming removed 6 bases at V and 2 bases at J, with 8 bases between. The CDR3 contains 11 residues. The germline V gene encodes CDR1 DFQATT and CDR2 SNEGSKA (reference sequence). CDR3 nucleotide sequence: TGCAGTGCAGATACAGCCTACGAGCAGTACTTC. Translated: CSADTAYEQYF.

The chain is built from TRBV13 and TRBJ1-2, with 10 bases that match TRBD1. CDR3 size: 15 residues. The junction had 4 bases not matched to a gene; V was cut back by 3 bases and J by 3 bases. CDR1 is PRHDT, CDR2 FYEKMQ, per germline (reference sequence). CDR3: CASSFRQGADYGYTF. The CDR3 nucleotides are TGTGCCAGCAGCTTCCGACAGGGGGCGGACTATGGCTACACCTTC.

The chain links TRBV18 to TRBJ2-1; perhaps TRBD2 as D (6 bases). The CDR3 spans 15 residues. CDR1 and CDR2 (germline): KGHSH, LQKENI. V shed 3 bases and J shed 6 bases, with 15 bases lying between them. CDR3 nucleotides: TGTGCCAGCTCACCTATTCGGGAGAGGCGCAATGAGCAGTTCTTC. Its translation: CASSPIRERRNEQFF.

This chain joins TRBV7-2 and TRBJ1-5; D is undetermined. CDR1 and CDR2 from the germline V gene are SGHTA and FQGNSA. V was cut by 6 bases and J by 4 bases, with 7 bases left in between. The CDR3 covers 12 residues. DNA of the CDR3: TGTGCCAGCAGTCGCAGTAATCAGCCCCAGCATTTT. Translated, it gives CASSRSNQPQHF.